Presented here are 9 T cell receptor beta chains from one specimen sequenced in a study of T cells in Graves' hyperthyroidism and ophthalmopathy. RNA transcripts yielded amplified TCR beta CDR3 regions. The HTBI primer set drove a first-round RT-PCR of the TCR CDR3. In TCRdb, the multiplex PCR reads were re-called with MiXCR into one record per CDR3 protein. The profile covers 600,000 to 850,000 distinct CDR3 sequences, with over 15% appearing a single time and approximately 16% taken by the ten largest. Input material: blood. The receptors derive from a woman in her 50s with Graves' hyperthyroidism that later progressed to Graves' ophthalmopathy.

This clonotype was detected many times. This chain uses TRBV11-2 with TRBJ2-3; D is possibly TRBD1 or TRBD2 (5 bases each). The germline CDR1 and CDR2 sequences are SGHAT and FQNNGV. The CDR3 runs 12 residues. V lost 7 bases, J lost 6 bases, and 11 bases lay in between. Here the CDR3 DNA reads TGTGCCAGCATCGCATGGGGGGATACGCAGTATTTT. It translates to CASIAWGDTQYF.

This clonotype was observed a handful of times. The J gene is TRBJ2-7, the V gene TRBV6-1, with TRBD1 matching over 7 bases. V dropped 5 bases and J dropped 0; count of bases not matched to a gene: 7. Germline values: CDR1 MNHNS, CDR2 SASEGT. This CDR3 is built from 15 residues. For the CDR3, the DNA is TGTGCCAGCAGTCGACAGGGAATGACCTCCTACGAGCAGTACTTC. Its protein product is CASSRQGMTSYEQYF.

The chain employs TRBV6-1 and TRBJ2-3; 16 nucleotides align to TRBD2. Unmatched junction bases numbered 5, after V lost 5 bases and J lost 6 bases. The CDR3 runs 16 residues. CDR1 and CDR2 (germline): MNHNS, SASEGT. CDR3: CASSRGLAGGHDTQYF. DNA for the CDR3: TGTGCCAGCAGTCGGGGACTAGCGGGGGGGCATGATACGCAGTATTTT.

This sequence joins TRBV7-6 and TRBJ2-1, with D possibly matching TRBD2 (6 bases). Germline V CDR1 and CDR2: SGHVS, FNYEAQ. Between the trimmed V and J ends, which lost 0 bases and 10 bases, there was a span of 7 bases. There are 12 residues in the CDR3. CDR3 sequence: CASSLAGLEQFF. CDR3 nucleotides: TGTGCCAGCAGCTTAGCGGGACTGGAGCAGTTCTTC.

There are a few counts of this clonotype. V and J are TRBV11-1 and TRBJ2-2; 7 bases match TRBD1. Per the germline V gene, CDR1 is SGHAT and CDR2 is FQDESV (reference sequence). The V gene end was trimmed by 4 bases and the J gene end by 7 bases; junction bases not matched to a gene: 6. CDR3 length: 14 residues. The CDR3 DNA is TGTGCCAGCAGCTCTGAGGGGGCCTTCGGGGAGCTGTTTTTT. Translation gives CASSSEGAFGELFF.

The sample holds a few counts of this clonotype. The rearrangement links TRBV12-5 to TRBJ2-3; TRBD2 agrees at 9 bases. Germline values: CDR1 LGHNT, CDR2 FRNRAP. There are 13 residues in the CDR3. J lost 2 bases, V lost 7 bases, and 1 base had no gene match. The CDR3 is CASASGVTDTQYF. The CDR3 DNA reads TGTGCTAGTGCTAGCGGGGTCACAGATACGCAGTATTTT.

This clonotype has ten or more counts. The CDR3 loop is CASSFQGLTGELFF. The CDR3 bases are TGTGCCAGCAGTTTCCAGGGTTTGACCGGGGAGCTGTTTTTT. This chain links TRBV27 with TRBJ2-2; a possible D gene is TRBD1 (5 bases). There are 14 residues in the CDR3. V was clipped by 3 bases and J by 5 bases, with 10 bases between them. Germline CDR1 reads MNHEY; CDR2 reads SMNVEV (reference sequence).

This clonotype was seen many times. The rearrangement uses TRBV5-6 and TRBJ2-7, with 7 bases lining up with TRBD2. V lost 2 bases and J lost 2; bases outside the gene matches: 10. The CDR3 is 16 amino acids. CDR1 is SGHDT and CDR2 is YYEEEE in the germline V gene. Here the CDR3 reads CASSFFSGTTTYEQYF. CDR3 nucleotides: TGTGCCAGCAGCTTCTTTTCCGGGACTACCACCTACGAGCAGTACTTC.

This clonotype was recorded a few times. The chain recombines TRBV19 with TRBJ2-5; a possible D gene is TRBD1 (5 bases). The CDR3 runs to 14 residues. Per germline, CDR1 LNHDA and CDR2 SQIVND (reference sequence). The V gene lost 7 bases and the J gene lost 5 bases, with 17 bases spanning the gap. Written as DNA, the CDR3 is TGTGCCAGTAAATTCGGGCAGGGATGGGAGACCCAGTACTTC. Amino acid sequence: CASKFGQGWETQYF.